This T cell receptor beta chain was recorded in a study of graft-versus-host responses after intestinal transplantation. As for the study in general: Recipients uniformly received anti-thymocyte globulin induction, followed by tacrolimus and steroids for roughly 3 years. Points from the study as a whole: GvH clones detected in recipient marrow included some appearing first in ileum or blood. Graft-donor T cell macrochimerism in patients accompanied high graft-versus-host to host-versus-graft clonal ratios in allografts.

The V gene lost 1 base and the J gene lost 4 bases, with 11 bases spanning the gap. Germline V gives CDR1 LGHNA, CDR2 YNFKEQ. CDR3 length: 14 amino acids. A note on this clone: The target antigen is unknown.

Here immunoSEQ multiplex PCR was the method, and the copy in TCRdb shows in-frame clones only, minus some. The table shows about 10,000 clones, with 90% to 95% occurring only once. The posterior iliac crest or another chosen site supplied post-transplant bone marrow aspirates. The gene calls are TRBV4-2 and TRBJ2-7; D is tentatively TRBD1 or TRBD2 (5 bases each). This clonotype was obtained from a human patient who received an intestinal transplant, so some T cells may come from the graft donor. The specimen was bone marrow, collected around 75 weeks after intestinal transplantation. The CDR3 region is CASSQGTRGYEQYF. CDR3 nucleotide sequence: TGTGCCAGCAGCCAAGGCACGAGGGGATACGAGCAGTACTTC.